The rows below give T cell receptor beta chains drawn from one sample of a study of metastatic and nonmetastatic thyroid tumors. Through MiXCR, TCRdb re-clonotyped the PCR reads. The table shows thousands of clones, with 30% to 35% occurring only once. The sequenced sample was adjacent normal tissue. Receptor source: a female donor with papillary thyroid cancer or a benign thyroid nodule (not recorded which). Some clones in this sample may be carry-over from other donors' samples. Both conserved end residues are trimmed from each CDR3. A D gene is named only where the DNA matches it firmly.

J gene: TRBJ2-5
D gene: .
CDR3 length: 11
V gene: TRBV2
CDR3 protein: ASSAGIQETQY

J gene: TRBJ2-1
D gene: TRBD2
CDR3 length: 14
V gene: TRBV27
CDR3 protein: ASSLYGGSSYNEQF

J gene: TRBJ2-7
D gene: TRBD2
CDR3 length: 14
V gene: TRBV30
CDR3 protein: AWSLLGTSGRVKQY

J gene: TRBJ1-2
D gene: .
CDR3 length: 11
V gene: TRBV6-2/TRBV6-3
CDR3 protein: ASSYKAVNGYT

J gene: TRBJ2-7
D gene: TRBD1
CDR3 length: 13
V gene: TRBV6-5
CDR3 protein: ASSYSAGGVYEQY

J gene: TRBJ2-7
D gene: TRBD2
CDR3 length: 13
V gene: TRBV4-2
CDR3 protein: ASSPTSGRTYEQY

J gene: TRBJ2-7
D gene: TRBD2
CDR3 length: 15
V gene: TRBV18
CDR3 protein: ASSPLGPGTSVYEQY

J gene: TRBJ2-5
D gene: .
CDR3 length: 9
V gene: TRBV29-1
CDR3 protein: SVEAWDTQY

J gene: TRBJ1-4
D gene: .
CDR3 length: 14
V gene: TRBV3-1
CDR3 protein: ASSPNWITTNEKLF

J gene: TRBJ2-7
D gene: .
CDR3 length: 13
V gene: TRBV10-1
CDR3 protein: ASSPRGTAGDEQY

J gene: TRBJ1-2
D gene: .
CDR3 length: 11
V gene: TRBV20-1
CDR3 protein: SAPGRHNYGYT

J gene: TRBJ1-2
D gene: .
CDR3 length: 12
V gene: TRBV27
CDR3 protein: ASSPETDPYGYT

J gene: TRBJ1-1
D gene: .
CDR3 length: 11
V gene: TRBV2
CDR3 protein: ASRPGRAGEAF

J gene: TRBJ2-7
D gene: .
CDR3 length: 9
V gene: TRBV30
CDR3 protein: AWRRGLEQY

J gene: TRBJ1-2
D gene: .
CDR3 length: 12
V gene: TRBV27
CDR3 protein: ASSLQTTNYGYT

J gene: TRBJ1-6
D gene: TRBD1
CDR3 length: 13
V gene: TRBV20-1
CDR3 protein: SARGGTEVISPLH

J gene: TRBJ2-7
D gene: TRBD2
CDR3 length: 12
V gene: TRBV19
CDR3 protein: ASSPGTSSYEQY

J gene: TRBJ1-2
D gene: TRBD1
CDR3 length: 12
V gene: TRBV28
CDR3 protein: ASSDRDRPYGYT

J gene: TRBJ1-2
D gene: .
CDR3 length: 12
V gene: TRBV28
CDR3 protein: ASSLVSGLWGYT

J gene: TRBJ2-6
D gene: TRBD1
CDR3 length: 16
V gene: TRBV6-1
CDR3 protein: AISEGQGFDSGANVLT

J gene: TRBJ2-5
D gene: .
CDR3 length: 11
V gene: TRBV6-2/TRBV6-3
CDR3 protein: ASSSVNQETQY

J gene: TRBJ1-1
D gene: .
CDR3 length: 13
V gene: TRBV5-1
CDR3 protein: ASISSVDRNTEAF

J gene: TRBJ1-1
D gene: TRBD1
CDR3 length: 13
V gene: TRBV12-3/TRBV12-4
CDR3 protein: ASSPTGQGNTEAF

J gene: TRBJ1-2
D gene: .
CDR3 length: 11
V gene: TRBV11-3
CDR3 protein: ASSLVKGYGYT